Listed below are T cell receptor beta chains from one sample, sequenced in a study of control samples from healthy donors and cancer patients. Sequencing was performed with immunoSEQ multiplex PCR; in TCRdb, only in-frame clones are kept and a portion is missing. The sample contains approximately 58,000 clones, roughly 86% of which appear only once. Sequenced material: PBMCs. These receptors originate from an older woman with lung cancer. The CDR3 runs from the conserved cysteine through the conserved F or W. D genes are given only for firm matches. Only some rows state a clone size, as once, few, many or a class for expanded clones.

V gene: TRBV6-2/TRBV6-3; clone size: once; CDR3 length: 14; D gene: -; J gene: TRBJ2-2; CDR3 protein: CASSYNSGTGELFF; CDR3 DNA: TGTGCCAGCAGTTACAACAGTGGGACCGGGGAGCTGTTTTTT
V gene: TRBV6-5; clone size: -; CDR3 length: 13; D gene: TRBD2; J gene: TRBJ2-7; CDR3 protein: CASSRGGAYEQYF; CDR3 DNA: TGTGCCAGCAGCCGGGGGGGGGCCTACGAGCAGTACTTC
V gene: TRBV5-4; clone size: -; CDR3 length: 11; D gene: -; J gene: TRBJ1-2; CDR3 protein: CATPLPYGYTF; CDR3 DNA: TGTGCCACCCCCCTTCCCTATGGCTACACCTTC
V gene: TRBV29-1; clone size: -; CDR3 length: 15; D gene: -; J gene: TRBJ2-3; CDR3 protein: CSVEMGSTGTDTQYF; CDR3 DNA: TGCAGCGTTGAGATGGGGAGTACGGGCACAGATACGCAGTATTTT
V gene: TRBV2; clone size: -; CDR3 length: 16; D gene: TRBD1; J gene: TRBJ1-2; CDR3 protein: CASILETGIRGYGYTF; CDR3 DNA: TGTGCCAGCATACTCGAGACAGGGATCAGAGGGTATGGCTACACCTTC
V gene: TRBV30; clone size: -; CDR3 length: 15; D gene: -; J gene: TRBJ1-4; CDR3 protein: CAWSTLGDYNEKLFF; CDR3 DNA: TGTGCCTGGTCTACCCTGGGGGACTATAATGAAAAACTGTTTTTT
V gene: TRBV9; clone size: -; CDR3 length: 13; D gene: -; J gene: TRBJ2-1; CDR3 protein: CASSLDSYNEQFF; CDR3 DNA: TGTGCCAGCAGCCTTGACTCCTACAATGAGCAGTTCTTC
V gene: TRBV7-8; clone size: -; CDR3 length: 14; D gene: -; J gene: TRBJ2-1; CDR3 protein: CASSLATSFNEQFF; CDR3 DNA: TGTGCCAGCAGCTTAGCTACTAGCTTCAATGAGCAGTTCTTC
V gene: TRBV7-9; clone size: -; CDR3 length: 14; D gene: TRBD1; J gene: TRBJ1-4; CDR3 protein: CASSSGTGGEKLFF; CDR3 DNA: TGTGCCAGCAGCTCTGGGACAGGGGGGGAAAAACTGTTTTTT
V gene: TRBV11-2; clone size: -; CDR3 length: 14; D gene: -; J gene: TRBJ1-5; CDR3 protein: CASSGGVSNQPQHF; CDR3 DNA: TGTGCCAGCAGCGGCGGGGTTTCGAATCAGCCCCAGCATTTT
V gene: TRBV30; clone size: -; CDR3 length: 14; D gene: TRBD2; J gene: TRBJ2-2; CDR3 protein: CAWRSGTVTGELFF; CDR3 DNA: TGTGCCTGGAGAAGCGGGACTGTCACCGGGGAGCTGTTTTTT
V gene: TRBV5-1; clone size: -; CDR3 length: 14; D gene: -; J gene: TRBJ2-7; CDR3 protein: CASSNRDTDDEQYF; CDR3 DNA: TGCGCCAGCAGCAACCGGGACACGGATGACGAGCAGTACTTC
V gene: TRBV7-8; clone size: -; CDR3 length: 14; D gene: -; J gene: TRBJ2-3; CDR3 protein: CASSLDTATDTQYF; CDR3 DNA: TGTGCCAGCAGCTTAGATACGGCCACAGATACGCAGTATTTT
V gene: TRBV9; clone size: -; CDR3 length: 15; D gene: TRBD1; J gene: TRBJ2-7; CDR3 protein: CASSPSGTGEREQYF; CDR3 DNA: TGTGCCAGCAGCCCTTCTGGGACAGGGGAGAGAGAGCAGTACTTC
V gene: TRBV7-2; clone size: -; CDR3 length: 12; D gene: -; J gene: TRBJ2-7; CDR3 protein: CASSSPWEEQYF; CDR3 DNA: TGTGCCAGCAGCTCCCCCTGGGAGGAGCAGTACTTC
V gene: TRBV7-3; clone size: -; CDR3 length: 14; D gene: -; J gene: TRBJ2-1; CDR3 protein: CASSLSSVTNEQFF; CDR3 DNA: TGTGCCAGCAGCTTATCCTCAGTTACAAATGAGCAGTTCTTC
V gene: TRBV4-2; clone size: -; CDR3 length: 16; D gene: TRBD1; J gene: TRBJ1-4; CDR3 protein: CASSHPKGQGNEKLFF; CDR3 DNA: TGTGCCAGCAGCCATCCTAAGGGACAGGGAAATGAAAAACTGTTTTTT
V gene: TRBV3-1/TRBV3-2; clone size: once; CDR3 length: 13; D gene: -; J gene: TRBJ2-3; CDR3 protein: CASSQGLKDTQYF; CDR3 DNA: TGTGCCAGCAGCCAAGGCTTGAAAGATACGCAGTATTTT
V gene: TRBV9; clone size: once; CDR3 length: 16; D gene: -; J gene: TRBJ2-7; CDR3 protein: CASSVGPGVGVYEQYF; CDR3 DNA: TGTGCCAGCAGCGTAGGCCCGGGAGTGGGGGTCTACGAGCAGTACTTC
V gene: TRBV5-1; clone size: -; CDR3 length: 14; D gene: -; J gene: TRBJ1-1; CDR3 protein: CASSLYGMNTEAFF; CDR3 DNA: TGCGCCAGCAGCTTGTACGGAATGAACACTGAAGCTTTCTTT
V gene: TRBV3-1/TRBV3-2; clone size: -; CDR3 length: 16; D gene: -; J gene: TRBJ2-5; CDR3 protein: CASSLRGAGVQETQYF; CDR3 DNA: TGTGCCAGCAGCCTCCGGGGGGCGGGCGTCCAAGAGACCCAGTACTTC
V gene: TRBV11-2; clone size: -; CDR3 length: 13; D gene: -; J gene: TRBJ2-3; CDR3 protein: CASSLDGRLREYF; CDR3 DNA: TGTGCCAGCAGCTTAGATGGGAGACTCCGGGAGTATTTT
V gene: TRBV5-1; clone size: once; CDR3 length: 15; D gene: -; J gene: TRBJ1-1; CDR3 protein: CASSLEPGAGTEAFF; CDR3 DNA: TGCGCCAGCAGCTTGGAGCCGGGGGCCGGCACTGAAGCTTTCTTT
V gene: TRBV14; clone size: -; CDR3 length: 13; D gene: -; J gene: TRBJ2-3; CDR3 protein: CASSQYSTDTQYF; CDR3 DNA: TGTGCCAGCAGCCAATACAGCACAGATACGCAGTATTTT
V gene: TRBV27; clone size: -; CDR3 length: 14; D gene: TRBD1; J gene: TRBJ2-7; CDR3 protein: CASSPWDRPYEQYF; CDR3 DNA: TGTGCCAGCAGTCCCTGGGACAGGCCCTACGAGCAGTACTTC
V gene: TRBV11-2; clone size: -; CDR3 length: 16; D gene: TRBD1; J gene: TRBJ2-1; CDR3 protein: CASRSRETGAYNEQFF; CDR3 DNA: TGTGCCAGCAGGTCGCGTGAGACAGGGGCCTACAATGAGCAGTTCTTC
V gene: TRBV19; clone size: -; CDR3 length: 17; D gene: -; J gene: TRBJ2-6; CDR3 protein: CATAGPVFRSGANVLTF; CDR3 DNA: TGTGCCACCGCGGGGCCGGTTTTTCGCTCTGGGGCCAACGTCCTGACTTTC
V gene: TRBV30; clone size: -; CDR3 length: 14; D gene: -; J gene: TRBJ2-5; CDR3 protein: CAWSVYGYQETQYF; CDR3 DNA: TGTGCCTGGAGTGTATACGGGTACCAAGAGACCCAGTACTTC
V gene: TRBV27; clone size: -; CDR3 length: 16; D gene: TRBD2; J gene: TRBJ2-1; CDR3 protein: CASSPSGTGLYNEQFF; CDR3 DNA: TGTGCCAGCAGCCCCTCAGGAACGGGACTATACAATGAGCAGTTCTTC
V gene: TRBV2; clone size: -; CDR3 length: 13; D gene: -; J gene: TRBJ2-3; CDR3 protein: CASGKAQIDTQYF; CDR3 DNA: TGTGCCAGCGGCAAAGCGCAGATAGATACGCAGTATTTT
V gene: TRBV5-1; clone size: -; CDR3 length: 23; D gene: TRBD2; J gene: TRBJ2-1; CDR3 protein: CASSLPQGRAGTSGRDSYNEQFF; CDR3 DNA: TGCGCCAGCAGCCTCCCGCAGGGGAGAGCCGGGACTAGCGGGAGGGACTCCTACAATGAGCAGTTCTTC
V gene: TRBV30; clone size: -; CDR3 length: 14; D gene: -; J gene: TRBJ2-5; CDR3 protein: CAWSVGRGRETQYF; CDR3 DNA: TGTGCCTGGAGTGTCGGCAGGGGAAGGGAGACCCAGTACTTC
V gene: TRBV2; clone size: -; CDR3 length: 15; D gene: -; J gene: TRBJ1-3; CDR3 protein: CASSSLGVSGNTIYF; CDR3 DNA: TGTGCCAGCAGTTCGTTGGGGGTATCTGGAAACACCATATATTTT
V gene: TRBV24-1; clone size: -; CDR3 length: 15; D gene: TRBD1; J gene: TRBJ2-3; CDR3 protein: CATSPGQGRGDTQYF; CDR3 DNA: TGTGCCACCTCACCGGGACAGGGGAGAGGAGATACGCAGTATTTT
V gene: TRBV7-3; clone size: -; CDR3 length: 18; D gene: TRBD1; J gene: TRBJ1-3; CDR3 protein: CASSSLGPGGASGNTIYF; CDR3 DNA: TGTGCCAGCAGCTCCCTTGGACCAGGGGGCGCATCTGGAAACACCATATATTTT
V gene: TRBV4-2; clone size: -; CDR3 length: 17; D gene: TRBD2; J gene: TRBJ2-7; CDR3 protein: CASSQDLSGGKTYEQYF; CDR3 DNA: TGTGCCAGCAGCCAAGATCTGAGCGGGGGCAAGACCTACGAGCAGTACTTC
V gene: TRBV23-1; clone size: -; CDR3 length: 15; D gene: TRBD1; J gene: TRBJ1-5; CDR3 protein: CASSHPGQGIRAQHF; CDR3 DNA: TGCGCCAGCAGTCACCCGGGACAGGGAATCAGGGCCCAGCATTTT
V gene: TRBV20-1; clone size: -; CDR3 length: 12; D gene: -; J gene: TRBJ2-5; CDR3 protein: CSASSGQETQYF; CDR3 DNA: TGCAGTGCTAGTTCCGGTCAAGAGACCCAGTACTTC
V gene: TRBV5-1; clone size: -; CDR3 length: 16; D gene: -; J gene: TRBJ1-1; CDR3 protein: CASSSDPGTALTEAFF; CDR3 DNA: TGCGCCAGCAGCTCCGATCCCGGGACCGCATTAACTGAAGCTTTCTTT
V gene: TRBV3-1/TRBV3-2; clone size: -; CDR3 length: 15; D gene: TRBD2; J gene: TRBJ2-3; CDR3 protein: CASSETSGGGDTQYF; CDR3 DNA: TGTGCCAGCAGCGAGACTAGCGGGGGTGGAGATACGCAGTATTTT
V gene: TRBV7-2; clone size: once; CDR3 length: 17; D gene: TRBD2; J gene: TRBJ2-1; CDR3 protein: CASSLAVGAGAYNEQFF; CDR3 DNA: TGTGCCAGCAGCTTAGCGGTTGGAGCGGGAGCCTACAATGAGCAGTTCTTC
V gene: TRBV3-1/TRBV3-2; clone size: -; CDR3 length: 14; D gene: TRBD2; J gene: TRBJ2-5; CDR3 protein: CASSRTSGSETQYF; CDR3 DNA: TGTGCCAGCAGTCGGACTAGCGGGAGTGAGACCCAGTACTTC
V gene: TRBV5-1; clone size: -; CDR3 length: 15; D gene: -; J gene: TRBJ1-2; CDR3 protein: CASSPLRTPNYGYTF; CDR3 DNA: TGCGCCAGCAGCCCCCTTCGGACCCCTAACTATGGCTACACCTTC
V gene: TRBV19; clone size: -; CDR3 length: 16; D gene: -; J gene: TRBJ1-6; CDR3 protein: CASRGVVGAPNSPLHF; CDR3 DNA: TGTGCCAGTAGAGGGGTTGTAGGCGCCCCTAATTCACCCCTCCACTTT
V gene: TRBV6-1; clone size: -; CDR3 length: 13; D gene: -; J gene: TRBJ1-6; CDR3 protein: CASSELGNSPLHF; CDR3 DNA: TGTGCCAGCAGTGAATTAGGAAATTCACCCCTCCACTTT
V gene: TRBV5-1; clone size: -; CDR3 length: 14; D gene: -; J gene: TRBJ1-2; CDR3 protein: CASSAEGVGYGYTF; CDR3 DNA: TGCGCCAGCAGCGCAGAAGGGGTTGGCTATGGCTACACCTTC
V gene: TRBV5-3; clone size: -; CDR3 length: 11; D gene: -; J gene: TRBJ1-1; CDR3 protein: CASEGDPEAFF; CDR3 DNA: TGTGCCAGTGAGGGGGACCCTGAAGCTTTCTTT
V gene: TRBV9; clone size: -; CDR3 length: 16; D gene: TRBD2; J gene: TRBJ2-3; CDR3 protein: CASSVDTSGLGVAQYF; CDR3 DNA: TGTGCCAGCAGCGTAGATACTAGCGGGCTAGGGGTTGCGCAGTATTTT
V gene: TRBV18; clone size: -; CDR3 length: 14; D gene: -; J gene: TRBJ2-2; CDR3 protein: CASSLSQGGGELFF; CDR3 DNA: TGTGCCAGCTCACTCAGCCAGGGCGGCGGGGAGCTGTTTTTT